The rows below give T cell receptor beta chains drawn from one sample of a study of blood T cells in healthy people across ages. TCRdb reprocessed the 5' RACE reads via MiXCR and lists one record per CDR3 protein. This table holds just under 900,000 distinct CDR3 sequences, more than 25% found once. The sequenced material came from blood. The origin of the receptors is a woman aged 80 or older in good health. Both conserved end residues are part of each CDR3.

TRBV7-9 | 15 | CASSDPTGRTDTQYF
TRBV28 | 15 | CASSPWDRVMNEQYF
TRBV6-1 | 15 | CASILGGEDTGELFF
TRBV7-2 | 15 | CASSLGLAGSSEQFF
TRBV3-1 | 14 | CARSQGQGRYGYTF
TRBV6-5 | 15 | CASSYSIGGYYEQYF
TRBV15 | 17 | CATSSPSTGGVDNEQFF
TRBV5-1 | 16 | CASSLAPGGLTDTQYF
TRBV4-3 | 17 | CASSQESGGANTGELFF
TRBV9 | 17 | CASSVGRRTSGSDTQYF
TRBV7-9 | 15 | CASSLEGNENEKLFF
TRBV7-2 | 14 | CASSFPGTVQPQHF
TRBV12-3/TRBV12-4 | 17 | CASSPEGHESSTDTQYF
TRBV6-6 | 14 | CASSHQAGEETQYF
TRBV6-2/TRBV6-3 | 11 | CASSERATQYF
TRBV7-9 | 14 | CASSLYPEISTQYF
TRBV29-1 | 15 | CSVEKGTGGVYGYTF
TRBV20-1 | 13 | CSARDLQFYGYTF
TRBV20-1 | 17 | CSARDHGGARSYNEQFF
TRBV28 | 19 | CASSLLGFGTGGRNTEAFF
TRBV28 | 15 | CAISVGVTNRETQYF
TRBV20-1 | 16 | CSASQNSFQVQETQYF